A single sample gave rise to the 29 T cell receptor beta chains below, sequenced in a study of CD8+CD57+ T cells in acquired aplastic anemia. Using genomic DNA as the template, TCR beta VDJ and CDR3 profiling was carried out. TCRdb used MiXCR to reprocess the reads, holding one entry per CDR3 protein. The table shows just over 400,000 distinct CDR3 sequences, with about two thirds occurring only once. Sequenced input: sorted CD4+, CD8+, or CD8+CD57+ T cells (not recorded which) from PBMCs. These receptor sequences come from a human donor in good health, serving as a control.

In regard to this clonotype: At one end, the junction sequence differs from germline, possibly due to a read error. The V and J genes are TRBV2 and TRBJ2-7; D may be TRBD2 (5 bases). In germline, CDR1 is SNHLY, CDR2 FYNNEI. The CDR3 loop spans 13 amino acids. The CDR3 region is CASRRTVRYKQYF. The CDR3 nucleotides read TGTGCCAGCAGGCGGACTGTTCGCTACAAGCAGTACTTC.

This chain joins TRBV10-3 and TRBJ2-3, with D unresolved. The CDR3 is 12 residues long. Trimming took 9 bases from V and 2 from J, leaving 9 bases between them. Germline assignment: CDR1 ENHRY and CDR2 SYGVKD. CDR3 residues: CAIGGNTDTQYF. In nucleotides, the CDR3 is TGTGCCATTGGTGGGAACACAGATACGCAGTATTTT.

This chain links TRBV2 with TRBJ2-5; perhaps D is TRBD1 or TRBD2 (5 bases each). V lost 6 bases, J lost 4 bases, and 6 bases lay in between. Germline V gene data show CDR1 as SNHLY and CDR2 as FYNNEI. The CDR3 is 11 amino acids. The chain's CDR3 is CASRGTETQYF. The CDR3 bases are TGTGCCAGCAGGGGGACAGAGACCCAGTACTTC. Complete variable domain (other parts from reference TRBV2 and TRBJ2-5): EPEVTQTPSHQVTQMGQEVILRCVPISNHLYFYWYRQILGQKVEFLVSFYNNEISEKSEIFDDQFSVERPDGSNFTLKIRSTKLEDSAMYFCASRGTETQYFGPGTRLLVL.

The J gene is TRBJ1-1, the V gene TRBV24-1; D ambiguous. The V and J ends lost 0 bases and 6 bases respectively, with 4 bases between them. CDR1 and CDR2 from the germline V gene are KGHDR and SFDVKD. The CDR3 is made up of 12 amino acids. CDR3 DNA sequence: TGTGCCACCAGTGATTTGTTCTCTGAAGCTTTCTTT. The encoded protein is CATSDLFSEAFF.

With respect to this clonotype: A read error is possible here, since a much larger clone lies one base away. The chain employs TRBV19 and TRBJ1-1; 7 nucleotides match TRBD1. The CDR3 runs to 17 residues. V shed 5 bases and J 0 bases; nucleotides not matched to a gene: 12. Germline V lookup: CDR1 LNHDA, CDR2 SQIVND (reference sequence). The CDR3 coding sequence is TGTGCCAGTAGTTCTCGTCTTGGACAGGCCATGAACACTGAAGCTTTCTTT. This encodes CASSSRLGQAMNTEAFF.

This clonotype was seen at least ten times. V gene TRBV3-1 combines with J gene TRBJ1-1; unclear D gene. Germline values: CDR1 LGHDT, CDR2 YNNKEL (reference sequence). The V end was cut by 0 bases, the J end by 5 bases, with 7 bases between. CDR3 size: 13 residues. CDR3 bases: TGTGCCAGCAGCCAAGATACGGGAACTGAAGCTTTCTTT. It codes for CASSQDTGTEAFF. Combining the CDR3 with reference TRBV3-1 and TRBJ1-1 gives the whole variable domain DTAVSQTPKYLVTQMGNDKSIKCEQNLGHDTMYWYKQDSKKFLKIMFSYNNKELIINETVPNRFSPKSPDKAHLNLHINSLELGDSAVYFCASSQDTGTEAFFGQGTRLTVV.

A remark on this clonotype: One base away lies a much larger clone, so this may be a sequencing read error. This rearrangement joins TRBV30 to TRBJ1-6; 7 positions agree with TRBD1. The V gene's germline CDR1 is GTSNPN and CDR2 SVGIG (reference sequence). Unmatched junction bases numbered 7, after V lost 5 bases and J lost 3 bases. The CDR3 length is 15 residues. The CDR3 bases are TGTGCCTGGGCGCGGGGGGACAGCTATAATTCACCCCTCCACTTT. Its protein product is CAWARGDSYNSPLHF. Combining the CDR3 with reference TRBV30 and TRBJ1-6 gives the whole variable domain SQTIHQWPATLVQPVGSPLSLECTVEGTSNPNLYWYRQAAGRGLQLLFYSVGIGQISSEVPQNLSASRPQDRQFILSSKKLLLSDSGFYLCAWARGDSYNSPLHFGNGTRLTVT.

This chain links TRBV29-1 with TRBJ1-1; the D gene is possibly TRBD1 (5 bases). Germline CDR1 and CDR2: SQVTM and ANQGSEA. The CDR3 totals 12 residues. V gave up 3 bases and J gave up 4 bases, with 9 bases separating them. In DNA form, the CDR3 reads TGCAGCGTTGATACTAGGGGCACTGAAGCTTTCTTT. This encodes CSVDTRGTEAFF.

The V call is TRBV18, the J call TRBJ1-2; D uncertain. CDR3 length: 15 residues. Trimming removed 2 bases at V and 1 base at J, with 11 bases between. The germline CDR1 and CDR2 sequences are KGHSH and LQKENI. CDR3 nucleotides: TGTGCCAGCTCACCAGTGGATCGTCATAACTATGGCTACACCTTC. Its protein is CASSPVDRHNYGYTF.

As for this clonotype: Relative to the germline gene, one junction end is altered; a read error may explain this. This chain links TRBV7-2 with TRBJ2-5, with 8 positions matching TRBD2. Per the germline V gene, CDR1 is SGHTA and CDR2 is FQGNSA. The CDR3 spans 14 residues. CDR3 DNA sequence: TGTGCCAGCACAAAAGCGGGGGCCCGGGAACACCAAAGCTTC. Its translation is CASTKAGAREHQSF.

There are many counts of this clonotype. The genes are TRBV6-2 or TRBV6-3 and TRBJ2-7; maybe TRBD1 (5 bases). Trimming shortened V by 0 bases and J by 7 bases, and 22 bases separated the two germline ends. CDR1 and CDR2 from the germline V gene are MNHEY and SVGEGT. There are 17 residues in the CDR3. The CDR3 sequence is CASSYSPARVGQGEQYF. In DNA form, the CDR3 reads TGTGCCAGCAGTTACTCTCCCGCCAGGGTTGGGCAGGGTGAGCAGTACTTC.

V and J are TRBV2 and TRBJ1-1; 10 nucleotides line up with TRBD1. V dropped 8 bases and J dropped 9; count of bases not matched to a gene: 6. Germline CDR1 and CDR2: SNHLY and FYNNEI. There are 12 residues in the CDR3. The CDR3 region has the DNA TGTGCCAGCTGGACAGGGGGGGGCCAAGCTTTCTTT. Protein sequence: CASWTGGGQAFF.

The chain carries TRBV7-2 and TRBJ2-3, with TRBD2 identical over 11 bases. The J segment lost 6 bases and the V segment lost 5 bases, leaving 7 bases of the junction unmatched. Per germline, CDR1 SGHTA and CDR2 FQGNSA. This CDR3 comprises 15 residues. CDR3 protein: CASSISGGAGDTQYF. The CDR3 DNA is TGTGCCAGCAGCATTAGCGGGGGGGCGGGGGATACGCAGTATTTT. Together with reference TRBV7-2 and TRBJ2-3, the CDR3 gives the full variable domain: GAGVSQSPSNKVTEKGKDVELRCDPISGHTALYWYRQSLGQGLEFLIYFQGNSAPDKSGLPSDRFSAERTGGSVSTLTIQRTQQEDSAVYLCASSISGGAGDTQYFGPGTRLTVL.

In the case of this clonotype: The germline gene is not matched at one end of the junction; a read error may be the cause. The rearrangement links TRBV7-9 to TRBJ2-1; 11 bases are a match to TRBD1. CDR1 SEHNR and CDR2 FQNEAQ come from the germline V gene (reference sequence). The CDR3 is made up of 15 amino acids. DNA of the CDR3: TGTGCTAGCAGCCGAAGGACAGGGGGCGTCGATGAGCAGTTCTTC. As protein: CASSRRTGGVDEQFF.

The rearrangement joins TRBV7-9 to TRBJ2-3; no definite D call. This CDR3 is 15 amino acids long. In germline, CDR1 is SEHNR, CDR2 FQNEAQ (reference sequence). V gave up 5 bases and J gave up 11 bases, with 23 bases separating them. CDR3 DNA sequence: TGTGCCAGCAGCCCAGGCAGGCGAGCAGACAATGAGCAGTATTTT. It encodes CASSPGRRADNEQYF.

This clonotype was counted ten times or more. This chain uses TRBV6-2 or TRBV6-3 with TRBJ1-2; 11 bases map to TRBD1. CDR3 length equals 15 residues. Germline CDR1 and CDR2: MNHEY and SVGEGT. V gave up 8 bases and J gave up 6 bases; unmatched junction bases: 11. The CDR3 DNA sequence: TGTGCCAGCGGTTCCTCGGACAGGGGGCCCCATGGCTACACCTTC. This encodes CASGSSDRGPHGYTF.

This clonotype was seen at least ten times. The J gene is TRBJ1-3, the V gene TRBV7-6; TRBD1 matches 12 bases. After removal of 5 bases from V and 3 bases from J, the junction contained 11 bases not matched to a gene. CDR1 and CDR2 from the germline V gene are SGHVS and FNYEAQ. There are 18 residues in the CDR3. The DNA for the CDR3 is TGTGCCAGCAGCCCCCGAGGGGACAGGGGGCTAGATGGAAACACCATATATTTT. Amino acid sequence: CASSPRGDRGLDGNTIYF.

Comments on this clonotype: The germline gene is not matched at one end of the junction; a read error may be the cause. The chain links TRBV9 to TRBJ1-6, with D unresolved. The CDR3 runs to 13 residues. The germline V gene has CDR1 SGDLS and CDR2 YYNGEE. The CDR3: CASSYKSNSPLHF. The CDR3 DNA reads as TGTGCCAGCAGTTACAAGAGCAATTCTCCCCTCCACTTT.

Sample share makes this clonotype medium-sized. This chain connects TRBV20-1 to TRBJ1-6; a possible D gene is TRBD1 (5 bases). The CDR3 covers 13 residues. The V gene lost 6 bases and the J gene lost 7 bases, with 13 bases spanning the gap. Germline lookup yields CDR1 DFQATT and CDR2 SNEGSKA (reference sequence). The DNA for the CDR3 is TGCAGTGCCACCCCGGGGGGAAATTCACCCCTCCACTTT. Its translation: CSATPGGNSPLHF.

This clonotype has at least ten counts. CDR3 in DNA: TGTGCCAGCAGCTTAAGACCGACCAACACCGGGGAGCTGTTTTTT. Translation gives CASSLRPTNTGELFF. J is TRBJ2-2 and V is TRBV7-3; unclear D gene. Germline CDR1 and CDR2: SGHTA and FQGTGA. The CDR3 is 15 amino acids. The ends were cut back, 1 base at V and 2 bases at J, with 8 bases in the middle. The full variable domain, with the rest looked up from reference TRBV7-3 and TRBJ2-2, is GAGVSQTPSNKVTEKGKYVELRCDPISGHTALYWYRQSLGQGPEFLIYFQGTGAADDSGLPNDRFFAVRPEGSVSTLKIQRTERGDSAVYLCASSLRPTNTGELFFGEGSRLTVL.

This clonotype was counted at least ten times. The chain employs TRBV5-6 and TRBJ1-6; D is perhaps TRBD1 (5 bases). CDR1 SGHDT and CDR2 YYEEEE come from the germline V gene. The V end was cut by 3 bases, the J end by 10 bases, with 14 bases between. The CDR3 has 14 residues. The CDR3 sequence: CASSSRGPQSPLHF. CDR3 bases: TGTGCCAGCAGCTCCCGGGGACCGCAGTCACCCCTCCACTTT.

The DNA of the CDR3 is TGTGCCAGTAGAGAGGCAGGGTATAGCACAGATACGCAGTATTTT. This sequence encodes CASREAGYSTDTQYF. This chain uses TRBV19 with TRBJ2-3, with a weak D call TRBD1 (5 bases). V was pared by 6 bases and J by 0 bases, with 13 bases between. CDR3 length: 15 amino acids. Germline lookup yields CDR1 LNHDA and CDR2 SQIVND (reference sequence).

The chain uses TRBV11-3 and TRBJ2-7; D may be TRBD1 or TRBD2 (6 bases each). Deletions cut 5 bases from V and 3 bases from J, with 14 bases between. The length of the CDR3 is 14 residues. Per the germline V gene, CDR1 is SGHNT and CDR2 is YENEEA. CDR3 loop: CASSMGGADYEQYF. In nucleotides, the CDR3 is TGTGCCAGCAGCATGGGGGGCGCGGACTACGAGCAGTACTTC.

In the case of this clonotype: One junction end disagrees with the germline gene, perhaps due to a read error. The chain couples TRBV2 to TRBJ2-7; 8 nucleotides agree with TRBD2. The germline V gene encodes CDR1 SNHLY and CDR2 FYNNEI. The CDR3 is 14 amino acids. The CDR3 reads CASSGGAGAYEHYF. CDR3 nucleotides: TGTGCCAGCAGTGGAGGAGCGGGGGCCTACGAGCACTACTTC.

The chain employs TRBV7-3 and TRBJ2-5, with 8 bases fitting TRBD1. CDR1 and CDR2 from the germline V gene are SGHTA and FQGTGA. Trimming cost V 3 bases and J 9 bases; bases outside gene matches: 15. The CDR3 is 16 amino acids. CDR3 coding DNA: TGTGCCAGCAGCTTGGGACAGGTGGTCGGCCCCAGGGCCCAGTACTTC. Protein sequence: CASSLGQVVGPRAQYF.

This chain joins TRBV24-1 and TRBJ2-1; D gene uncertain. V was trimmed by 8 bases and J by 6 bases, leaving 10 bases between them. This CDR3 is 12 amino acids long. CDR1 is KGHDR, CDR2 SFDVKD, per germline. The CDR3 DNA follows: TGTGCCACCACCTGGAGAATCAATGAGCAGTTCTTC. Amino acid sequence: CATTWRINEQFF.

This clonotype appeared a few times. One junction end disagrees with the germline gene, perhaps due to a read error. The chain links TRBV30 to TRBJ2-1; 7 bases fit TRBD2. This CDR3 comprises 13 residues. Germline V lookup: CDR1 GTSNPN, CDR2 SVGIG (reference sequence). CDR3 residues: CAWSYRRGNGQFF. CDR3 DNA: TGTGCCTGGAGTTACCGGCGGGGGAATGGGCAGTTCTTC.

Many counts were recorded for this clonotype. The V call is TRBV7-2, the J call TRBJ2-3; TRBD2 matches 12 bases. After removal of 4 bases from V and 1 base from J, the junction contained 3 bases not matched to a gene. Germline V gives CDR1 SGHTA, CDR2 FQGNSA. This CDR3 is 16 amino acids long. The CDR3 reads CASSSRTSGGTDTQYF. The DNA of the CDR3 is TGTGCCAGCAGCTCACGGACTAGCGGGGGCACAGATACGCAGTATTTT.

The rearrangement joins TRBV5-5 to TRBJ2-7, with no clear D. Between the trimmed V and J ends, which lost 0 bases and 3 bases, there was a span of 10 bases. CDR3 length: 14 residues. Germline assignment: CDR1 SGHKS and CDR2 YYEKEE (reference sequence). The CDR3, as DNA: TGTGCCAGCAGCTTGGCCACCGGAAGCTACGAGCAGTACTTC. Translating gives CASSLATGSYEQYF.